Described below is a single T cell receptor (beta chain) sequence and its context. The target of this receptor is not known. Base quality data are lacking; no much larger clone is found one base away. Collaborating institutions collected whole blood in K2EDTA tubes following their own protocols. For TCRbeta analysis, collaborators shipped samples in one of three forms: frozen whole blood, isolated PBMCs, or DNA extracted from either of those sample types. This sample is drawn from a study of blood T cell repertoires in COVID-19 (dated by TCRdb to 2020 to 2021). General notes on the study: Samples from collaborators originated in the United States, Italy and Spain and spanned both the acute and convalescent phases of COVID-19. The prospective study material was composed of cDNA or gDNA derived from T cells, B-cell-depleted T cells, or PBMCs. Subjects who had been exposed to COVID-19, were actively infected with it, or had recovered from it provided the deeply sampled blood TCRbeta repertoires that made up the dataset. A freely available public database, intended as a resource for researchers studying the immune response to SARS-CoV-2, is where the repertoires were released. Samples came from the ongoing ImmuneRACE study (first 160 participants) plus 1,254 subjects from 6 global collaborators. The sample metadata nearly always contained a de-identified subject ID, COVID-19 status, age in years and sex. Where available, HLA class I and class II types were obtained from metadata supplied by the sample provider rather than from assay-based typing.

The immunoSEQ Assay, a bias-controlled multiplex PCR, was used to amplify TCRbeta CDR3 regions from genomic DNA. From the authors' description of their analysis: Within the assay, amplification of reference gene primers was used to estimate how many nucleated cells each sample contained. To quantify the absolute abundance of each unique TCRbeta CDR3 rearrangement, sequence reads were collapsed and filtered. For each sample, productive Simpson clonality was calculated by taking the square root of Simpson's diversity index across productive rearrangements. This is the immuneACCESS table as TCRdb keeps it, with only in-frame sequences that have V and J called. A part of the clones is gone; compared with another copy, unresolved V genes explain less than half, and the rest is unexplained. D and trimming come from the DNA, and the V and J calls and clone size come from that table. The sample data list 70,000 to 85,000 clones, and around 80% of these were observed just once. Of the sample, roughly 10% falls within the top ten clones.

As encoded in the germline V gene, CDR1 is KGHSH while CDR2 is LQKENI. From the cysteine through the phenylalanine, the CDR3 covers 17 amino acids. Kept here is only the CDR3 DNA, which spans 51 bases and is read in frame from base 1. V and J are trimmed by 2 bases and 4 bases, and the gene matches miss 4 bases of the junction. General conclusions and limits of the study: How much clinical and demographic metadata was included differed by source and by participant, and the metadata was provided uncurated.

The sample comprised peripheral blood. This TCR was sampled from a man aged 60 to 69 with acute or convalescent COVID-19. This chain is built from TRBV18 and TRBJ2-6; TRBD2 aligns with 11 central bases. The nucleotide sequence reads TGTGCCAGCTCACCAACTAGCGGGAGTTCCGGGGCCAACGTCCTGACTTTC. The translation is CASSPTSGSSGANVLTF.